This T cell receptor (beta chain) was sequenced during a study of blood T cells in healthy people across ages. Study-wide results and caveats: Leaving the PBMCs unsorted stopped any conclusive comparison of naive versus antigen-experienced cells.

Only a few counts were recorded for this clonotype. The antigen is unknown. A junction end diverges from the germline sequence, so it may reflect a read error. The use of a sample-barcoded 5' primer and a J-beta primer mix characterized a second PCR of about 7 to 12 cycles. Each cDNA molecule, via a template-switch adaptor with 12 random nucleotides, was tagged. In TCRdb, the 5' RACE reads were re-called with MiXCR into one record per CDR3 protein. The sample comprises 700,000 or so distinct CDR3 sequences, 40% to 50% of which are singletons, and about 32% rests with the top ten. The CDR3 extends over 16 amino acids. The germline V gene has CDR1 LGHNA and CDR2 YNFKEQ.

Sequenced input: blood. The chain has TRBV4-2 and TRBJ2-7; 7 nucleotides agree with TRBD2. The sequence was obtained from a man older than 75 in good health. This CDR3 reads CVSSPVVGGEGYEQYF. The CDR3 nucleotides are TGTGTCAGCAGCCCCGTCGTAGGCGGGGAGGGGTACGAGCAGTACTTC.